The 6 T cell receptor beta chains given below trace back to one sample, sequenced in a study of blood T cell repertoires in COVID-19. The protocol was immunoSEQ multiplex PCR, while the TCRdb copy is restricted to in-frame clones and leaves out a portion. This sample has approximately 160,000 clones, with roughly nine tenths found just once. The sequenced material came from peripheral blood. These receptors originate from a man in his sixties with active or convalescent COVID-19.

The chain joins TRBV7-9 to TRBJ1-5; possibly TRBD1 for D (6 bases). The V gene lost 5 bases and the J gene lost 8 bases, with 16 bases spanning the gap. Germline CDR1 is SEHNR and CDR2 is FQNEAQ (reference sequence). CDR3 size: 14 residues. DNA of the CDR3: TGTGCCAGCAGCCCTAGCGGGGGCCCGGAGCCCCAGCATTTT. It specifies CASSPSGGPEPQHF.

The chain couples TRBV18 to TRBJ1-5, with D perhaps TRBD1 (6 bases). The CDR3 totals 16 residues. The germline CDR1 and CDR2 sequences are KGHSH and LQKENI. V lost 1 base and J 7 bases, leaving 17 bases between the germline ends. The CDR3 is CASSPRPTGGEQPQHF. Here the CDR3 DNA reads TGTGCCAGCTCACCACGCCCGACAGGTGGTGAACAGCCCCAGCATTTT.

About this clone: This same CDR3 is encoded by further DNA sequences in the sample. The rearrangement uses TRBV7-2 and TRBJ1-6, with 8 positions matching TRBD1. This CDR3 region has 15 residues. The germline V gene encodes CDR1 SGHTA and CDR2 FQGNSA. V trimming: 0 bases; J trimming: 9 bases; junction bases outside the gene matches: 4. CDR3 DNA sequence: TGTGCCAGCAGCTTAGCGACAGGGGTTGGTTCACCCCTCCACTTT. Its translation: CASSLATGVGSPLHF.

The J gene is TRBJ2-7, the V gene TRBV9, with 8 nucleotides matching TRBD1. Germline-derived CDR1 and CDR2 are SGDLS and YYNGEE. The CDR3 sequence is 15 residues long. V shed 4 bases, J shed 2 bases, and the junction held 8 bases outside the gene matches. The DNA for the CDR3 is TGTGCCAGCAGCCCCCAGACAGGGGCCCCCTACGAGCAGTACTTC. It specifies CASSPQTGAPYEQYF.

The V gene is TRBV5-1, the J gene TRBJ1-1; 10 bases align to TRBD1. V lost 4 bases to trimming and J lost 1 base; unmatched junction nucleotides: 4. The germline V gene encodes CDR1 SGHRS and CDR2 YFSETQ. The CDR3 spans 15 residues. For the CDR3, the DNA is TGCGCCAGCAGCCCCAGGGACAGGGGGAACACTGAAGCTTTCTTT. Protein product: CASSPRDRGNTEAFF.

The chain carries TRBV9 and TRBJ2-7, with a tentative D call TRBD2 (6 bases). V dropped 0 bases and J dropped 3 bases, with 10 bases sitting between them. CDR3 length: 14 residues. CDR1 and CDR2 from the germline V gene are SGDLS and YYNGEE. The CDR3 region has the DNA TGTGCCAGCAGCGTAGGCGGGGCGGTCTACGAGCAGTACTTC. This gives the protein CASSVGGAVYEQYF.